Below, 19 T cell receptor beta chains from the same sample are listed, as sequenced in a study of T-cell reconstitution after alpha-beta-depleted transplantation in children (dated by TCRdb to 2016 to 2018). Receptor libraries were prepared by PCR. Sequencing was carried out with an Illumina HiSeq 2500. TCR libraries were prepared with molecular barcoding, using unique molecular identifiers to normalize TCRbeta repertoire quantification. TCRdb reworked the public reads: Q25 trimming with fastp, MiXCR clone assembly, productive beta chains retained. Every distinct CDR3 protein forms one entry, paired with its most common genes and DNA. This sample holds around 340,000 distinct CDR3 sequences; about an eighth were observed only once. About 4.5% of the sample is held by the ten biggest clonotypes. Material: PBMCs, obtained from the stem cell graft. The receptors were gathered from a human donor who donated a stem cell graft to a child with Fanconi anemia.

This clonotype was counted ten times or more. V gene TRBV12-3 or TRBV12-4 combines with J gene TRBJ1-1, with D hard to call. This CDR3 region has 12 residues. Trimming shortened V by 3 bases and J by 5 bases, and 7 bases separated the two germline ends. This chain's CDR3 is CASSFRRTEAFF. The CDR3 nucleotides are TGTGCCAGCAGTTTTAGAAGGACTGAAGCTTTCTTT.

This clonotype was counted ten times or more. The chain employs TRBV12-3 or TRBV12-4 and TRBJ1-2; D is ambiguous. V lost 5 bases to trimming and J lost 8 bases, with 15 bases between them. This CDR3 has 13 amino acids. The CDR3 reads CASSPTEDQGYTF. The DNA for the CDR3 is TGTGCCAGCAGTCCCACAGAAGATCAGGGCTACACCTTC.

This clonotype has a handful of counts. The chain links TRBV11-2 to TRBJ2-1, with unresolved D. Germline V CDR1 and CDR2: SGHAT, FQNNGV. CDR3 length: 12 residues. V lost 5 bases and J lost 7, with 9 bases in between. The CDR3 coding sequence is TGTGCCAGCAGCCCTCAACGGAATGAGCAGTTCTTC. It yields the protein CASSPQRNEQFF.

The rearrangement joins TRBV2 to TRBJ1-1; no clear D gene. The ends were cut back, 3 bases at V and 3 bases at J, with 14 bases in the middle. Germline V gene lookup returns CDR1 SNHLY and CDR2 FYNNEI. The CDR3 is 15 amino acids. The CDR3 spells CASSDGEPGDTEAFF. CDR3 nucleotides: TGTGCCAGCAGTGACGGGGAACCCGGAGACACTGAAGCTTTCTTT.

This clonotype was recorded many times. J is TRBJ2-3 and V is TRBV7-9, with TRBD1 matching over 8 bases. The germline V gene has CDR1 SEHNR and CDR2 FQNEAQ (reference sequence). The CDR3 length is 16 residues. V trimming: 1 base; J trimming: 4 bases; junction bases outside the gene matches: 7. In DNA, the CDR3 is TGTGCCAGCAGCTTAGGTACAGGGGGATCCCCAGATACGCAGTATTTT. This translates into CASSLGTGGSPDTQYF.

The chain employs TRBV2 and TRBJ1-6, with 9 positions matching TRBD1. Germline V gives CDR1 SNHLY, CDR2 FYNNEI. The CDR3 has 14 residues. J gave up 10 bases and V 4 bases, and 5 bases lay outside the gene matches. CDR3 nucleotides: TGTGCCAGCAGTGTGACAGGGGGAAGGTCACCCCTCCACTTT. This gives the protein CASSVTGGRSPLHF.

The chain employs TRBV28 and TRBJ2-5, with D possibly called TRBD1 or TRBD2 (5 bases each). V gave up 4 bases and J gave up 0 bases, with 12 bases separating them. The CDR3 extends over 15 amino acids. CDR1 is MDHEN and CDR2 is SYDVKM in the germline V gene. Here the CDR3 reads CASSYSGRHQETQYF. For the CDR3, the DNA is TGTGCCAGCAGTTATTCGGGGCGACACCAAGAGACCCAGTACTTC.

This clonotype was seen ten or more times. The gene calls are TRBV7-2 and TRBJ2-4; D could derive from TRBD1 or TRBD2 (5 bases each). This CDR3 region has 13 residues. CDR1 and CDR2 (germline): SGHTA, FQGNSA. V shed 6 bases and J shed 6 bases, with 12 bases lying between them. The CDR3 nucleotides read TGTGCCAGCAGTTTCGAGGGGACAAACATTCAGTACTTC. It translates to CASSFEGTNIQYF.

This clonotype has just a few counts. The rearrangement uses TRBV4-3 and TRBJ1-3; D not certain. There are 19 residues in the CDR3. Germline CDR1 LGHNA, CDR2 YSLEER. V gave up 0 bases and J gave up 0 bases, with 18 bases separating them. In DNA, the CDR3 is TGCGCCAGCAGCCAAGATCCGATCTTGGGTCCGAGCTCTGGAAACACCATATATTTT. Its protein product is CASSQDPILGPSSGNTIYF.

A few counts support this clonotype. The chain carries TRBV4-3 and TRBJ1-2; D is possibly TRBD1 (6 bases). Per the germline V gene, CDR1 is LGHNA and CDR2 is YSLEER. V was cut by 4 bases and J by 7 bases, with 19 bases left in between. CDR3 size: 15 residues. The CDR3 sequence: CASSPLWGAGLGYTF. The CDR3, as DNA: TGCGCCAGCAGCCCTTTGTGGGGGGCCGGCCTTGGCTACACCTTC.

The gene calls are TRBV7-8 and TRBJ2-7; TRBD2 is a possible D gene (6 bases). The CDR3 contains 13 residues. V shed 5 bases and J shed 3 bases, with 11 bases lying between them. Germline V lookup: CDR1 SGHVS, CDR2 FQNEAQ. The CDR3 spells CASSQMGGYEQYV. As DNA, the CDR3 is TGTGCCAGCAGCCAGATGGGGGGCTACGAGCAGTACGTC.

The chain carries TRBV7-2 and TRBJ2-7, with 9 bases identical to TRBD2. Germline V gives CDR1 SGHTA, CDR2 FQGNSA. This CDR3 is built from 15 residues. The J segment lost 4 bases and the V segment lost 6 bases, leaving 10 bases of the junction unmatched. CDR3 protein: CASRSASGEWYEQYF. CDR3 coding DNA: TGTGCCAGCAGATCTGCTAGCGGGGAATGGTACGAGCAGTACTTC.

V and J are TRBV7-9 and TRBJ2-1, with 7 positions matching TRBD1. Germline-derived CDR1 and CDR2 are SEHNR and FQNEAQ (reference sequence). V dropped 5 bases and J dropped 6; count of bases not matched to a gene: 7. The CDR3 extends over 14 amino acids. The CDR3 DNA is TGTGCCAGCAGCCCGGACAGGTTTGGCAATGAGCAGTTCTTC. It translates to CASSPDRFGNEQFF.

The V and J genes are TRBV12-3 or TRBV12-4 and TRBJ2-7; D is unclear. This CDR3 has 14 residues. Between the trimmed V and J ends, which lost 0 bases and 3 bases, there was a span of 9 bases. In DNA, the CDR3 is TGTGCCAGCAGTTTAGCCGGATTGAACTACGAGCAGTACTTC. It specifies CASSLAGLNYEQYF.

This clonotype occurred a few times. The rearrangement links TRBV12-3 or TRBV12-4 to TRBJ2-3; D might be TRBD2 (6 bases). V lost 4 bases, J lost 3 bases, and 14 bases lay in between. This CDR3 region has 15 residues. The CDR3 region has the DNA TGTGCCAGCAGTTACATAGCGGAGGGGACAGATACGCAGTATTTT. This sequence encodes CASSYIAEGTDTQYF.

This clonotype was recorded a few times. The chain has TRBV6-6 and TRBJ1-4; tentatively, D is TRBD1 (5 bases). CDR3 length: 13 amino acids. V was cut by 7 bases and J by 8 bases, with 14 bases left in between. Per germline, CDR1 MNHNY and CDR2 SVGAGI (reference sequence). The CDR3 DNA reads as TGTGCCAGCACGACAGTGAAAGAAGAAAAACTGTTTTTT. Protein: CASTTVKEEKLFF.

The chain links TRBV4-3 to TRBJ2-2; TRBD2 aligns across 7 bases. The CDR3 length is 16 residues. Germline V gene sequence: CDR1 LGHNA, CDR2 YSLEER. V trimming: 2 bases; J trimming: 1 base; junction bases outside the gene matches: 4. The CDR3 region is CASSQPGGGNTGELFF. The CDR3, as DNA: TGCGCCAGCAGCCAACCGGGCGGGGGGAACACCGGGGAGCTGTTTTTT.

The rearrangement links TRBV6-2 or TRBV6-3 to TRBJ2-1; D remains ambiguous. Trimming left V 2 bases short and J 9 bases short, with 8 bases between. Germline CDR1 MNHEY, CDR2 SVGEGT. The CDR3 runs to 12 residues. This CDR3 is CASSYGWTEQFF. The CDR3 nucleotides are TGTGCCAGCAGTTACGGGTGGACTGAGCAGTTCTTC.

J is TRBJ2-5 and V is TRBV7-8; D remains unclear. This CDR3 has 15 amino acids. CDR1 is SGHVS, CDR2 FQNEAQ, per germline. V was pared by 5 bases and J by 2 bases, with 15 bases between. CDR3 coding DNA: TGTGCCAGCAGCCCCTCGGTTACCCTACAAGAGACCCAGTACTTC. It translates to CASSPSVTLQETQYF.